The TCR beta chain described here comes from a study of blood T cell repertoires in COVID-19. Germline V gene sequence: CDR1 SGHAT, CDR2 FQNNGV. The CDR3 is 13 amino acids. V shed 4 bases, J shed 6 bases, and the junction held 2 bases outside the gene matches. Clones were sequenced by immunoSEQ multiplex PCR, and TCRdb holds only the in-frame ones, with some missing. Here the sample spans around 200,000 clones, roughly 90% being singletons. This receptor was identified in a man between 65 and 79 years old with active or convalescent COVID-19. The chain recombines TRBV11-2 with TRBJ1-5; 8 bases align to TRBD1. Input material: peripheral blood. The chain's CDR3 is CASSSTGVQPQHF. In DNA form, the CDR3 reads TGTGCCAGCAGCTCGACAGGGGTTCAGCCCCAGCATTTT.